The present TCR beta chain was sequenced within a study of T cell repertoires in cytomegalovirus infection. Across the whole study: Matching HLA type and CMV infection were both indicated by public TCR beta signatures. Overall study results and limits: CMV carriers having the relevant HLA were flagged by cumulative public TCR beta family frequency. In two of eight donors, the top clonotype was HLA-C-restricted CMV-specific.

In this sample, this clonotype is medium-sized (0.01 to 0.1%). Its matching antigen is unknown. In TCRdb, the reads were re-called with MiXCR into one record per CDR3 protein. Of 200,000 or so distinct CDR3 sequences listed, approximately 28% were seen once; the top ten hold approximately 30%. There are 15 residues in the CDR3. Germline CDR1 is SGHAT and CDR2 is FQNNGV. V lost 4 bases to trimming and J lost 8 bases, with 19 bases between them. The J gene is TRBJ2-3, the V gene TRBV11-2, with D possibly TRBD2 on 6 matching bases. This receptor was identified in a human donor in good health (CMV status not recorded). Some clones in this sample may be carry-over from other donors' samples. The sample consisted of PBMCs. The CDR3 coding sequence is TGTGCCAGCAGCTCTCACCGGGACGGGGGTGCTACGCAGTATTTT. It specifies CASSSHRDGGATQYF.